This TCR beta chain was captured by sequencing in a study of beta chain features in type 1 diabetes (dated 2018 in TCRdb). About the study as a whole: No differences in mean age, gender distribution, total cell number or subset yield were found between patients and healthy donors. A total of some 110 million sorted cells were examined across all samples, and the number of cells per subset was strongly correlated with RNA yield. The study compared the TCRB repertoires of sorted circulating CD4+ T cell subsets in recently diagnosed type 1 diabetes patients with those in matched healthy donors. Regulatory and stem cell-like memory subsets were isolated from only 8 patients and roughly eight healthy donors, whereas naive and central memory subsets came from all 30 or so donors. Results and caveats for the whole study, not just this receptor: HLA sub-analyses involved small numbers of individuals, so any influence of HLA type on TCRB rearrangement remained unresolved. Naive, central memory and regulatory TCRB repertoires appeared to be more alike among patients than among healthy donors. Because cDNA rather than genomic DNA was sequenced, highly expressing activated cells could have been over-represented, although no difference in activation and CD3 levels was found between groups. PCR might favor shorter templates, but patient and control samples were amplified and corrected together, so any skew would affect both groups equally. Type 1 diabetes patients showed a moderate but significant shortening of TCRB CDR3 length in all four CD4+ subsets. Patients with type 1 diabetes made fewer insertions and deleted more nucleotides at VDJ recombination sites, implying thymic rearrangement abnormalities.

Each donor gave one peripheral blood draw, averaging around 0.11 L, which was collected into heparinised tubes. A BD FACSAria II and a panel including CD45RO, CCR7, CD25, CD127, CD95 and CD27 were used to sort naive, central memory, regulatory and stem cell-like memory CD4+ T cells. All sorted populations exceeded 95% purity. Right away, PBMCs were isolated by Lymphoprep density gradient centrifugation and were stained directly, with no culture step. Samples were stained and sorted in pairs, with one healthy donor and one patient per experiment, so that batch effects were minimized. This clone occurred a few times. What antigen it recognizes has not been identified. No much larger clone is present one base from it, and per-base qualities are unavailable. The entire isolated RNA was reverse transcribed using the High Capacity cDNA Reverse Transcription Kit, and thus expressed TCRB transcripts were sequenced. Naive, central memory and regulatory T cell samples underwent deep immunoSEQ sequencing, averaging approximately 3.3 million total reads per sample. After sorted cells were lysed in RLT buffer, RNA was extracted with DNase-treated RNeasy Micro or Mini kits, with the choice depending on cell number. To prevent cross-contamination, every cell subset was processed on its own, while patient and healthy donor samples were processed together. The immunoSEQ multiplex PCR was used to amplify TCRB sequences from cDNA, generating 87-bp fragments that spanned the CDR3 region. Sequencing of the amplicons was done on the Illumina HiSeq platform. The published analysis was carried out like this. Synthetic template baselines were used to correct PCR bias computationally, reads within Hamming distance 2 were collapsed, and singletons that could not be merged were discarded. Reads were aligned to IMGT to assign V, D and J genes, CDR3 length, and insertions or deletions at six rearrangement sites. Within each subset, clonotype counts were normalized to sorted cell number, and only after that were true diversity and Gini coefficients computed with the tcR R package. The overlap coefficient, calculated on TCRB nucleotide sequences, was used to measure repertoire sharing. As a proxy for the pre-selection repertoire, out-of-frame TCRB sequences from naive cells were analyzed. The clones in this table, taken by TCRdb from immuneACCESS, are in-frame only. Not every clone is retained; where verified, under half of the shortfall comes from an unresolved V gene, and the cause of the rest is unknown. V, J and clone size were drawn from that table, and D and trimming were deduced from the DNA. In this sample the table shows 300,000 to 450,000 clones, around an eighth of which occur a single time. The ten largest clones add up to 0.017% of the sample.

The sequence was obtained from a man aged 18 to 30 in good health. The specimen sequenced was naive CD4+ T cells from blood. The cell subset or site label of this sample denotes: true naive CD4+ T cells.

The DNA reads TGTGCCAGCAGCGCCCAGGACAGGGTAAATCAGCCCCAGCATTTT. Its protein reads: CASSAQDRVNQPQHF. The rearranged segments are TRBV9 and TRBJ1-5; 8 central nucleotides agree with TRBD1. CDR1 is given as SGDLS and CDR2 as YYNGEE, both from the germline V gene. From V the trimming removes 3 bases and from J it removes 4 bases, while the gene matches leave 6 bases of the junction unaccounted for. The CDR3 spans 15 residues, from the cysteine through the phenylalanine. Only the CDR3 DNA stays, 45 bases, in frame from base 1. Extended through the reference TRBV9 and TRBJ1-5 proteins, this CDR3 yields the full variable domain: DSGVTQTPKHLITATGQRVTLRCSPRSGDLSVYWYQQSLDQGLQFLIQYYNGEERAKGNILERFSAQQFPDLHSELNLSSLELGDSALYFCASSAQDRVNQPQHFGDGTRLSIL.